These T cell receptor beta chains were read from a single sample in a study of multiple sclerosis patients with progressive multifocal leukoencephalopathy. Assay used: immunoSEQ multiplex PCR; TCRdb lists only in-frame clones, some missing. The sample has under 40,000 clones; around 93% are singletons. What was sequenced was PBMCs. The receptors were gathered from a man younger than 45 with multiple sclerosis. Both conserved end residues are part of each CDR3. A D gene is named only where the DNA matches it firmly. A row's size may be missing; if present it is once, few, many or a size class.

abundance,d_gene,v_gene,j_gene,CDR3aa,CDR3nt
once,-,TRBV23-1,TRBJ2-7,CASSQSPDYEQYF,TGCGCCAGCAGTCAGTCGCCTGACTACGAGCAGTACTTC
-,TRBD2,TRBV27,TRBJ2-4,CASSTHPSGSDIQYF,TGTGCCAGCAGTACCCACCCTAGCGGGAGTGACATTCAGTACTTC
-,-,TRBV29-1,TRBJ1-2,CSVETGGNKEAYTF,TGCAGCGTTGAAACGGGTGGGAATAAGGAGGCCTACACCTTC
-,-,TRBV7-9,TRBJ1-1,CASSLRGGREAFF,TGTGCCAGCAGCTTGAGGGGAGGAAGAGAAGCTTTCTTT
-,-,TRBV11-2,TRBJ1-1,CASSVPGRRNTEAFF,TGTGCCAGCAGCGTGCCGGGACGCAGGAACACTGAAGCTTTCTTT
-,-,TRBV5-4,TRBJ2-4,CASSAEQGGLNIQYF,TGTGCCAGCAGCGCCGAACAGGGAGGGTTAAACATTCAGTACTTC
-,-,TRBV7-9,TRBJ1-2,CASSLVPANYGYTF,TGTGCCAGCAGCTTAGTTCCAGCTAACTATGGCTACACCTTC
-,-,TRBV6-5,TRBJ2-3,CASSYSRQRTDTQYF,TGTGCCAGCAGTTACTCTCGACAGCGCACAGATACGCAGTATTTT
-,-,TRBV11-2,TRBJ2-1,CASSLSRTTTYNEQFF,TGTGCCAGCAGCTTAAGCAGGACCACTACCTACAATGAGCAGTTCTTC
-,TRBD2,TRBV15,TRBJ2-3,CATSRDGAGNTQYF,TGTGCCACCAGCAGAGACGGAGCGGGGAATACGCAGTATTTT
-,-,TRBV7-2,TRBJ1-2,CASSLRASYGYTF,TGTGCCAGCAGCTTAAGGGCCTCCTATGGCTACACCTTC
-,-,TRBV27,TRBJ2-1,CASRVSWGEAFNEQFF,TGTGCCAGCAGGGTTTCGTGGGGTGAGGCCTTCAATGAGCAGTTCTTC
once,TRBD1,TRBV7-6,TRBJ1-2,CASSLPGQGGGYTF,TGTGCCAGCAGTCTTCCGGGACAGGGGGGTGGCTACACCTTC
-,-,TRBV27,TRBJ2-1,CASSLWGSLVNEQFF,TGTGCCAGCAGTTTATGGGGGTCCCTCGTCAATGAGCAGTTCTTC
-,TRBD2,TRBV10-1,TRBJ2-1,CASTRLAGEHNNEQFF,TGCGCCAGCACCCGACTAGCGGGAGAACATAACAATGAGCAGTTCTTC
-,TRBD1,TRBV25-1,TRBJ2-7,CASSPRDRVYYEQYF,TGTGCCAGCAGTCCCCGGGACAGGGTCTACTACGAGCAGTACTTC
-,TRBD1,TRBV6-6,TRBJ1-2,CASSTTGVRKNF,TGTGCCAGCAGTACTACAGGGGTAAGGAAGAACTTC
-,-,TRBV7-9,TRBJ2-1,CASSWRGRYNEQFF,TGTGCCAGCAGCTGGCGGGGCAGGTACAATGAGCAGTTCTTC
-,TRBD1,TRBV4-1,TRBJ1-5,CASSQGVSQGANQPQHF,TGCGCCAGCAGCCAAGGTGTAAGTCAGGGGGCGAATCAGCCCCAGCATTTT
-,TRBD2,TRBV6-1,TRBJ2-1,CASSSRASGYNEQFF,TGTGCCAGCAGTTCGCGGGCTAGCGGTTACAATGAGCAGTTCTTC
-,-,TRBV10-2,TRBJ2-1,CASSEIRTNEQFF,TGCGCCAGCAGTGAGATCCGTACCAATGAGCAGTTCTTC
-,TRBD2,TRBV11-2,TRBJ2-5,CASSLGLAGESETQYF,TGTGCCAGCAGCTTAGGACTAGCGGGAGAGTCAGAGACCCAGTACTTC
-,-,TRBV15,TRBJ1-1,CATSRDFGGSFF,TGTGCCACCAGCAGAGATTTTGGGGGGAGTTTCTTT
-,-,TRBV21-1,TRBJ2-5,CAPRRAKETQYF,TGTGCCCCGCGGCGTGCGAAGGAGACCCAGTACTTC